Following are 10 T cell receptor beta chains from one sample sequenced in a study of immune evolution from preneoplasia to lung adenocarcinoma. Clones were read by immunoSEQ multiplex PCR, and TCRdb kept only the in-frame ones, dropping some. This table has approximately 9,600 clones, 70% to 80% appearing once. Input material: FFPE lung adenocarcinoma in situ tissue. These receptors originate from a person aged 60-80 years with lung adenocarcinoma.

This chain uses TRBV18 with TRBJ2-2, with D hard to call. The CDR3 loop spans 15 amino acids. Per the germline V gene, CDR1 is KGHSH and CDR2 is LQKENI. With 2 bases removed from V and 1 base from J, the gap between germline ends came to 8 bases. Here the CDR3 reads CASSPELQNTGELFF. DNA for the CDR3: TGTGCCAGCTCACCAGAGCTTCAGAACACCGGGGAGCTGTTTTTT.

This sequence joins TRBV11-3 and TRBJ2-2; the match to TRBD2 covers 8 bases. The CDR3 consists of 14 residues. V dropped 5 bases and J dropped 3; count of bases not matched to a gene: 2. Germline assignment: CDR1 SGHNT and CDR2 YENEEA. The CDR3 coding sequence is TGTGCCAGCAGCAAGGGACTAGACACCGGGGAGCTGTTTTTT. Protein sequence: CASSKGLDTGELFF. Combining the CDR3 with reference TRBV11-3 and TRBJ2-2 gives the whole variable domain EAGVVQSPRYKIIEKKQPVAFWCNPISGHNTLYWYLQNLGQGPELLIRYENEEAVDDSQLPKDRFSAERLKGVDSTLKIQPAELGDSAVYLCASSKGLDTGELFFGEGSRLTVL.

The chain has TRBV7-2 and TRBJ1-3; no clear D. The V and J ends lost 5 bases and 8 bases respectively, with 19 bases between them. The CDR3 has 15 residues. From germline, CDR1 is SGHTA and CDR2 FQGNSA. This CDR3 is CASSPSSSGGYTIYF. In nucleotides, the CDR3 is TGTGCCAGCAGCCCTAGCTCGAGTGGAGGGTACACCATATATTTT.

The CDR3 region is CASSFNVYEQYF. The CDR3 bases are TGTGCCAGCAGCTTCAATGTCTACGAGCAGTACTTC. The chain has TRBV7-9 and TRBJ2-7, with D hard to call. V dropped 3 bases and J dropped 3 bases, with 6 bases sitting between them. Germline values: CDR1 SEHNR, CDR2 FQNEAQ (reference sequence). The CDR3 consists of 12 residues. Together with reference TRBV7-9 and TRBJ2-7, the CDR3 gives the full variable domain: DTGVSQNPRHKITKRGQNVTFRCDPISEHNRLYWYRQTLGQGPEFLTYFQNEAQLEKSRLLSDRFSAERPKGSFSTLEIQRTEQGDSAMYLCASSFNVYEQYFGPGTRLTVT.

The chain combines TRBV18 with TRBJ1-1; 11 nucleotides agree with TRBD1. Looked up from germline, CDR1 is KGHSH and CDR2 is LQKENI. The CDR3 loop spans 16 amino acids. With 5 bases clipped from V and 1 base from J, the junction kept 6 bases outside the gene matches. The chain's CDR3 is CASSAGQGGTNTEAFF. In DNA form, the CDR3 reads TGTGCCAGCTCAGCGGGACAGGGGGGGACGAACACTGAAGCTTTCTTT. Looking up the rest from reference TRBV18 and TRBJ1-1 gives the full variable domain: NAGVMQNPRHLVRRRGQEARLRCSPMKGHSHVYWYRQLPEEGLKFMVYLQKENIIDESGMPKERFSAEFPKEGPSILRIQQVVRGDSAAYFCASSAGQGGTNTEAFFGQGTRLTVV.

The rearrangement uses TRBV4-3 and TRBJ2-1; D gene ambiguous. Looked up from germline, CDR1 is LGHNA and CDR2 is YSLEER. Deletions cut 4 bases from V and 9 bases from J, with 13 bases between. There are 13 residues in the CDR3. CDR3 in amino acids: CASSLLLGGEQFF. The CDR3 nucleotides are TGCGCCAGCAGCCTCCTGCTTGGCGGTGAGCAGTTCTTC.

The V and J genes are TRBV6-6 and TRBJ1-1; no reliable D call. V lost 5 bases and J lost 7, with 11 bases in between. The CDR3 length is 12 residues. From germline, CDR1 is MNHNY and CDR2 SVGAGI (reference sequence). The CDR3 coding sequence is TGTGCCAGCAGTGACGGACCCTATGAAGCTTTCTTT. It yields the protein CASSDGPYEAFF.

V is TRBV5-1 and J is TRBJ1-3; no clear D. The germline V and J ends were trimmed by 4 bases and 1 base, with 9 bases remaining between them. This CDR3 contains 14 residues. Germline assignment: CDR1 SGHRS and CDR2 YFSETQ. The CDR3 reads CASSSSLSGNTIYF. CDR3 nucleotide sequence: TGCGCCAGCAGCAGTAGCTTGTCTGGAAACACCATATATTTT.

This chain links TRBV18 with TRBJ2-2; maybe TRBD1 (5 bases). This CDR3 spans 15 amino acids. Per the germline V gene, CDR1 is KGHSH and CDR2 is LQKENI. Between the trimmed V and J ends, which lost 3 bases and 3 bases, there was a span of 11 bases. The CDR3 loop reads CASSPPGQYTGELFF. DNA for the CDR3: TGTGCCAGCTCACCGCCAGGGCAGTACACCGGGGAGCTGTTTTTT. Filled out from reference TRBV18 and TRBJ2-2, the complete variable domain reads NAGVMQNPRHLVRRRGQEARLRCSPMKGHSHVYWYRQLPEEGLKFMVYLQKENIIDESGMPKERFSAEFPKEGPSILRIQQVVRGDSAAYFCASSPPGQYTGELFFGEGSRLTVL.

This clone was detected once. V is TRBV4-1 and J is TRBJ1-4; no reliable D call. The V gene lost 4 bases and the J gene lost 3 bases, with 18 bases spanning the gap. This CDR3 comprises 17 residues. Germline V gene sequence: CDR1 MGHRA, CDR2 YSYEKL. CDR3 bases: TGCGCCAGCAGCCTTCAAGGAGTGGGAAATCCTAATGAAAAACTGTTTTTT. It specifies CASSLQGVGNPNEKLFF.